The text below deals with one TCR beta chain. The record originates from a study of technical replicates of blood from a few donors. This CDR3 has 13 residues. In germline, CDR1 is MDHEN, CDR2 SYDVKM. V lost 2 bases and J lost 0, with 5 bases in between. Assay: immunoSEQ multiplex PCR; the TCRdb copy retains only in-frame clones and omits some. The profile shows 79,000 or so clones, about 91% of them singletons. The clonotype was recovered from a human donor in good health. Specimen: T cells isolated from PBMCs. The genes are TRBV28 and TRBJ2-7; unclear D gene. The CDR3 DNA reads TGTGCCAGCAGTTTACGGTCCTCCTACGAGCAGTACTTC. Its translation: CASSLRSSYEQYF.